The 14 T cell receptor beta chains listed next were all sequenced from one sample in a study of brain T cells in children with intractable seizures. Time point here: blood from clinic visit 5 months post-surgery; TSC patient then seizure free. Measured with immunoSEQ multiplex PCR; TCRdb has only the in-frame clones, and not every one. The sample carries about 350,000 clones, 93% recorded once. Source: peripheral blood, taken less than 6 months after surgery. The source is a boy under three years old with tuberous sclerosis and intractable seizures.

The CDR3 loop reads CASSVSFGEKLFF. DNA for the CDR3: TGTGCCAGCAGTGTCTCTTTCGGGGAAAAACTGTTTTTT. V usage is TRBV28 and J usage is TRBJ1-4, with D unresolved. Trimming removed 5 bases from V and 8 bases from J, with 12 bases in between. The CDR3 length is 13 residues. Germline V gene lookup returns CDR1 MDHEN and CDR2 SYDVKM.

The DNA of the CDR3 is TGTGCCAGCAGCACACTCAGCTACGAGCAGTACTTC. This translates into CASSTLSYEQYF. The chain employs TRBV7-9 and TRBJ2-7; D is unresolved. Trimming pared 5 bases from V and 3 bases from J, leaving 8 bases between. Per germline, CDR1 SEHNR and CDR2 FQNEAQ (reference sequence). The CDR3 totals 12 residues.

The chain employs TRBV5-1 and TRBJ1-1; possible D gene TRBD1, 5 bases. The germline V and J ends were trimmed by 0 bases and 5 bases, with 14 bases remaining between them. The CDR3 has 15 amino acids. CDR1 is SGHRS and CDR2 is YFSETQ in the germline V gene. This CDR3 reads CASSLVGHRGTEAFF. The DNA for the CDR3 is TGCGCCAGCAGCTTGGTCGGACACCGGGGAACTGAAGCTTTCTTT. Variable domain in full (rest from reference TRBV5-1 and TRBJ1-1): KAGVTQTPRYLIKTRGQQVTLSCSPISGHRSVSWYQQTPGQGLQFLFEYFSETQRNKGNFPGRFSGRQFSNSRSEMNVSTLELGDSALYLCASSLVGHRGTEAFFGQGTRLTVV.

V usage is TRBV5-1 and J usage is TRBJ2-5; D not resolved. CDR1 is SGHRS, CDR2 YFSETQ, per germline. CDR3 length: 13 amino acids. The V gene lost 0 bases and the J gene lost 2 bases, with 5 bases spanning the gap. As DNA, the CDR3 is TGCGCCAGCAGCTTGGGTGAGCAAGAGACCCAGTACTTC. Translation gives CASSLGEQETQYF. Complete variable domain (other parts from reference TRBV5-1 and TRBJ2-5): KAGVTQTPRYLIKTRGQQVTLSCSPISGHRSVSWYQQTPGQGLQFLFEYFSETQRNKGNFPGRFSGRQFSNSRSEMNVSTLELGDSALYLCASSLGEQETQYFGPGTRLLVL.

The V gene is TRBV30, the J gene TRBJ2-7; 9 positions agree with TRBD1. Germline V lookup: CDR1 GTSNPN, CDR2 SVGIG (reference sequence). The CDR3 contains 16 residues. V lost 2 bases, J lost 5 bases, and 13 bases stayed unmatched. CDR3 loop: CAWSNTLTGGSNEQYF. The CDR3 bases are TGTGCCTGGAGTAATACTTTGACAGGGGGGTCCAACGAGCAGTACTTC. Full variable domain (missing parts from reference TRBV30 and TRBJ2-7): SQTIHQWPATLVQPVGSPLSLECTVEGTSNPNLYWYRQAAGRGLQLLFYSVGIGQISSEVPQNLSASRPQDRQFILSSKKLLLSDSGFYLCAWSNTLTGGSNEQYFGPGTRLTVT.

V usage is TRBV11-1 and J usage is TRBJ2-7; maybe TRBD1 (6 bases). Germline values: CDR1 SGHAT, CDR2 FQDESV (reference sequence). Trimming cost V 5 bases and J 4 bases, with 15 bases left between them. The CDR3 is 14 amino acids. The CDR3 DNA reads TGTGCCAGCAGCCGGACCCAGACAGGATACGAGCAGTACTTC. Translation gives CASSRTQTGYEQYF.

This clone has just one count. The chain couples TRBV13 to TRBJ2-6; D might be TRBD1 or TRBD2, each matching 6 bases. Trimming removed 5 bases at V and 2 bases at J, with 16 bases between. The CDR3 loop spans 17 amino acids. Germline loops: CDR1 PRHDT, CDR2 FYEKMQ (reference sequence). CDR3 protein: CASSSNEGGPGANVLTF. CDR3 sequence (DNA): TGTGCCAGCAGCAGTAATGAGGGGGGTCCTGGGGCCAACGTCCTGACTTTC.

CDR3 amino acids: CASSLGRLAQQWTGELFF. In DNA, the CDR3 is TGTGCCAGCAGCTTAGGAAGACTAGCGCAGCAATGGACCGGGGAGCTGTTTTTT. The chain has TRBV13 and TRBJ2-2, with 8 bases matching TRBD2. CDR1 PRHDT and CDR2 FYEKMQ come from the germline V gene (reference sequence). V trimming: 0 bases; J trimming: 5 bases; junction bases outside the gene matches: 11. CDR3 length: 18 residues.

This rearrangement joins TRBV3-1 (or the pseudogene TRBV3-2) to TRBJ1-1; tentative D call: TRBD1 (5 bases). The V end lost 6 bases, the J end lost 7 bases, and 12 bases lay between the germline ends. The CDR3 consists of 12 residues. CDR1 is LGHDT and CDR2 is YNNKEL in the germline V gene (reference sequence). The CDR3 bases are TGTGCCAGCAGTCACAGGTCTGGTGAAGCTTTCTTT. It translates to CASSHRSGEAFF.

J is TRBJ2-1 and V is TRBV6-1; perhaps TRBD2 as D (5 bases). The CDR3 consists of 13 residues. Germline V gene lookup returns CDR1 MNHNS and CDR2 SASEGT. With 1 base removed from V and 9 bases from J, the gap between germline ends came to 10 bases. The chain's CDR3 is CASSEGETGEQFF. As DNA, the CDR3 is TGTGCCAGCAGTGAAGGGGAGACTGGTGAGCAGTTCTTC.

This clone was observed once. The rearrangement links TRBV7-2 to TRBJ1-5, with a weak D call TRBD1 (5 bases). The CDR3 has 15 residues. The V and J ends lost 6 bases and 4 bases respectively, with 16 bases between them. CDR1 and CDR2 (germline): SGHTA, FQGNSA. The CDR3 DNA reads TGTGCCAGCAGATTGGACAATACCAGAAATCAGCCCCAGCATTTT. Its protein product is CASRLDNTRNQPQHF.

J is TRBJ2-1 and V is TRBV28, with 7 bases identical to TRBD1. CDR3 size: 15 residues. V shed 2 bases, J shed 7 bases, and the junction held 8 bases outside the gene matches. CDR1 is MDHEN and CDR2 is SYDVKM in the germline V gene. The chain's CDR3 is CASSLVPLTGNEQFF. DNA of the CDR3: TGTGCCAGCAGTTTAGTTCCCCTGACAGGGAATGAGCAGTTCTTC.

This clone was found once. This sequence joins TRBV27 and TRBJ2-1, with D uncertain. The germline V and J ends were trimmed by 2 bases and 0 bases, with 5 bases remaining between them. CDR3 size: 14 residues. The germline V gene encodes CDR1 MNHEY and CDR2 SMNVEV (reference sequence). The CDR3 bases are TGTGCCAGCAGTTTAGGTTACTCCTACAATGAGCAGTTCTTC. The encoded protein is CASSLGYSYNEQFF.

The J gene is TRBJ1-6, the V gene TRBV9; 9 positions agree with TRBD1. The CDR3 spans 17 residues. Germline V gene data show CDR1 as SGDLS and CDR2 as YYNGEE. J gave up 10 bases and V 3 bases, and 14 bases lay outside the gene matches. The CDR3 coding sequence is TGTGCCAGCAGCGGATTACTTACAGGGGGCGTACGGTCACCCCTCCACTTT. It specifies CASSGLLTGGVRSPLHF.